The clone carrying this TCR beta chain was observed a few times. Its antigen is still unknown. The data derive from a study of beta chain features in type 1 diabetes. Background on the study: Sorted cells numbering around 100,000,000 were examined across all samples. Overall study findings and caveats: It was possible that PCR favored shorter templates, equally so in patients and controls.

TCRB transcripts that were expressed got sequenced, as all of the isolated RNA had been reverse transcribed. Clones were read by immunoSEQ multiplex PCR, and TCRdb kept only the in-frame ones, dropping some. Counted here are under 800,000 clones, roughly a sixth occurring once; the ten biggest clones make up approximately 0.093%. This TCR came from a man between 18 and 29 years old in good health. Specimen: naive CD4+ T cells from blood.

The CDR3 region has the DNA TGTGCCTGGAGTGTACGAACTAGCGGGGGGTGGCGGGATACGCAGTATTTT. Amino acid sequence: CAWSVRTSGGWRDTQYF. The genes are TRBV30 and TRBJ2-3; 12 nucleotides align to TRBD2. CDR1 and CDR2 from the germline V gene are GTSNPN and SVGIG (reference sequence). J lost 6 bases, V lost 0 bases, and 10 bases had no gene match. This CDR3 is built from 17 residues.